Listed below are T cell receptor beta chains from one sample, sequenced in a study of OX40 agonist ivuxolimab in advanced cancers. Profiled with immunoSEQ multiplex PCR; TCRdb holds only in-frame clones, not every one. The table shows 35,000 to 45,000 clones, with around four fifths occurring only once. The material was CD4+ or CD8+ T cells sorted from blood, obtained in a trial of the OX40 agonist ivuxolimab. The source is an adult with an advanced solid tumor such as melanoma, head and neck, liver or kidney cancer. The CDR3 runs from the conserved cysteine through the conserved F or W. A D gene is named only where the DNA matches it firmly. Expanded clones are given a class, and other clones once, few, many or no size at all.

TRBV18	-	-	TRBJ2-1	TGTGCCAGCTCCCAAGAAGCCTTCTCCTACAATGAGCAGTTCTTC	CASSQEAFSYNEQFF
TRBV28	TRBD1	-	TRBJ2-1	TGTGCCAGCAGTTTTATTGCCGGGACAGGGGGGAATGAGCAGTTCTTC	CASSFIAGTGGNEQFF
TRBV11-2	-	-	TRBJ2-2	TGTGCCAGCAGCTTGAGGGACCTAGGACCGAACACCGGGGAGCTGTTTTTT	CASSLRDLGPNTGELFF
TRBV6-5	-	-	TRBJ1-2	TGTGCCACTCGGAGGACGTATAACTCCTATGGCTACACCTTC	CATRRTYNSYGYTF
TRBV27	-	-	TRBJ2-7	TGTGCCAGCAGTTTTCAGGCCACCTCCTACGAGCAGTACTTC	CASSFQATSYEQYF
TRBV2	-	-	TRBJ1-4	TGTGCCAGCACTCACAGGGAGCTCCGCGAAAAACTGTTTTTT	CASTHRELREKLFF
TRBV7-6	-	-	TRBJ2-1	TGTGCCAGCAGCTTAGAACTAGAGGATGAGCAGTTCTTC	CASSLELEDEQFF
TRBV28	-	-	TRBJ1-5	TGTGCCAGCCGTAGAGGCAATCAGCCCCAGCATTTT	CASRRGNQPQHF
TRBV28	-	-	TRBJ2-7	TGTGCCAGCACTGGGGGGCGGAGGGGCGAGCAGTACTTC	CASTGGRRGEQYF
TRBV20-1	-	-	TRBJ1-3	TGCAGTGCTAGGTCAGGAAACACCATATATTTT	CSARSGNTIYF
TRBV28	TRBD2	-	TRBJ2-5	TGTGCCAGCAGTTTACCGAACGGGAGGGGGGAGACCCAGTACTTC	CASSLPNGRGETQYF
TRBV10-2	TRBD1	-	TRBJ1-2	TGCGCCAGCAGTAGGGGGACCGACAGGGGCACCTCCTCCTTC	CASSRGTDRGTSSF
TRBV11-2	TRBD2	-	TRBJ2-7	TGTGCCAGCAGCTCGGGACTAGCGGAATCCTACGAGCAGTACTTC	CASSSGLAESYEQYF
TRBV2	TRBD2	-	TRBJ2-5	TGTGCCAGCAGTGTTGAGGGAGGGTTGGTTGGAGAGACCCAGTACTTC	CASSVEGGLVGETQYF
TRBV10-2	-	-	TRBJ2-3	TGCGCCAGCAGTGAGGTGGCTGCCCCCTTACTCATAGCCAATTTT	CASSEVAAPLLIANF
TRBV15	-	-	TRBJ2-1	TGTGCCACCAGCGCGGGACTGGGACTTAGCTCCTACAATGAGCAGTTCTTC	CATSAGLGLSSYNEQFF
TRBV30	-	-	TRBJ2-3	TGTGCCTGCCTCGGGGGGCTCACAGATACGCAGTATTTT	CACLGGLTDTQYF
TRBV15	TRBD2	-	TRBJ2-5	TGTGCCACCAGCAGAGATTTCGGGAGGACGGAGACCCAGTACTTC	CATSRDFGRTETQYF
TRBV5-3	TRBD2	once	TRBJ2-5	TGTGCCAGAAGCCGCCCCCGGGGGCTGGTAGCGGGGGGACCGTACTTC	CARSRPRGLVAGGPYF
TRBV18	TRBD1	-	TRBJ1-2	TGTGCCAGCACCGATGACAGGGCTGGCTACACCTTC	CASTDDRAGYTF
TRBV29-1	TRBD1	once	TRBJ2-3	TGCAGCGTGGAGACAGGGGTCGAAGATACGCAGTATTTT	CSVETGVEDTQYF
TRBV6-5	-	-	TRBJ1-2	TGTGCCAGCAGTTACTCGACTGATTATGGCTACACCTTC	CASSYSTDYGYTF
TRBV5-4	TRBD2	-	TRBJ2-3	TGTGCCAGCAGTTTACCCCTAGCGGGAGGCACAGATACGCAGTATTTT	CASSLPLAGGTDTQYF
TRBV5-4	TRBD1	-	TRBJ1-2	TGTGCCAGCAGCGCCTCCCGACAGGGTGGAAACTATGGCTACACCTTC	CASSASRQGGNYGYTF